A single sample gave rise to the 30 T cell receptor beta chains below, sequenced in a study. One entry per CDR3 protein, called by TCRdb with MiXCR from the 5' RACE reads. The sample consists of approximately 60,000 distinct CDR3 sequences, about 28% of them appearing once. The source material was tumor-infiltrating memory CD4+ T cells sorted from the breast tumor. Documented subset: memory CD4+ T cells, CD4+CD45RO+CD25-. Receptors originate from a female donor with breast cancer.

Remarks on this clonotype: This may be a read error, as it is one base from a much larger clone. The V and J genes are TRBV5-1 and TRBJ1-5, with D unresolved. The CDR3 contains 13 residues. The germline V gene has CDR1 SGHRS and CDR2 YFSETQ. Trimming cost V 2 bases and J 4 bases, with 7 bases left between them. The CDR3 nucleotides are TGCGCCAGCAGCTTCTCAGAGAATCAGCCCCAGCATTTT. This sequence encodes CASSFSENQPQHF.

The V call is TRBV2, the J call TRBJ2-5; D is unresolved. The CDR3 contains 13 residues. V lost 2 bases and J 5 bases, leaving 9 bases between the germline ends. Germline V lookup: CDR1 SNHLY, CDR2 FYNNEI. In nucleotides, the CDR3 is TGTGCCAGCAGTGAATTAGAGGTGGAGACCCAGTACTTC. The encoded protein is CASSELEVETQYF.

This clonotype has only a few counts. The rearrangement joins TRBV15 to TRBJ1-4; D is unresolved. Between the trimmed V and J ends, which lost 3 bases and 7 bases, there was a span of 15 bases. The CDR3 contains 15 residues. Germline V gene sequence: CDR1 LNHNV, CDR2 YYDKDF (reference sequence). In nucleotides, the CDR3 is TGTGCCACCAGCAGGACGCCCCTGGGAGGTGAAAAACTGTTTTTT. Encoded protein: CATSRTPLGGEKLFF.

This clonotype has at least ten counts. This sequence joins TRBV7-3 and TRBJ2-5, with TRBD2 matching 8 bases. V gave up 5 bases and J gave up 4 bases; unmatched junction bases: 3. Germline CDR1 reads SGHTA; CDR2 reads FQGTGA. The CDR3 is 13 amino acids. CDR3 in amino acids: CASSREGPETQYF. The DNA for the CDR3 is TGTGCCAGCAGCCGGGAGGGCCCAGAGACCCAGTACTTC.

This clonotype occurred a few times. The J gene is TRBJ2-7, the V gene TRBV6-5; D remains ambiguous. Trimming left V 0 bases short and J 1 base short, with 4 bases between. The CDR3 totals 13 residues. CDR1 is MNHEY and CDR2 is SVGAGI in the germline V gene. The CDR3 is CASSYSISYEQYF. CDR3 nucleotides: TGTGCCAGCAGTTACTCGATATCCTACGAGCAGTACTTC.

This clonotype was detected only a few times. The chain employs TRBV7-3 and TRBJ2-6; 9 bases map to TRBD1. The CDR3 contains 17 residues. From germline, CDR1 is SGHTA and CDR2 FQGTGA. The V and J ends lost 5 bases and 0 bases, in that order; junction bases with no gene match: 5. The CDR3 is CASSRTGVNSGANVLTF. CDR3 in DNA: TGTGCCAGCAGCCGGACAGGGGTTAACTCTGGGGCCAACGTCCTGACTTTC.

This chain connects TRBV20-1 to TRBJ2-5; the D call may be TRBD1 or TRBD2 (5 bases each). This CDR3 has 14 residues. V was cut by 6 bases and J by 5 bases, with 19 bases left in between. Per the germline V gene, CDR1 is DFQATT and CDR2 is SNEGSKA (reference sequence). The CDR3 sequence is CSAREGSWWETQYF. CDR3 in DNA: TGCAGTGCGCGCGAGGGGTCGTGGTGGGAGACCCAGTACTTC.

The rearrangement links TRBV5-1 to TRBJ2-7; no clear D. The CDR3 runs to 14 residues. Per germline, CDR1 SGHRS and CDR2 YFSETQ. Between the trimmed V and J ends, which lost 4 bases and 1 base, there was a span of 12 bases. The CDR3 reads CASSLQSSSYEQYF. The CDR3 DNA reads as TGCGCCAGCAGCCTCCAGTCAAGTTCCTACGAGCAGTACTTC.

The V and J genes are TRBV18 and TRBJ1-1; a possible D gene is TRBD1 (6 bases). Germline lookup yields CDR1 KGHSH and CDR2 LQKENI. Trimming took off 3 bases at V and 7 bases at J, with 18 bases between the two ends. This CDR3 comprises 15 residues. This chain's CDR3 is CASSPVTGREGEAFF. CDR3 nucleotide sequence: TGTGCCAGCTCACCCGTTACAGGGAGGGAGGGTGAAGCTTTCTTT. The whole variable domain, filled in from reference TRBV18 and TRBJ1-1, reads NAGVMQNPRHLVRRRGQEARLRCSPMKGHSHVYWYRQLPEEGLKFMVYLQKENIIDESGMPKERFSAEFPKEGPSILRIQQVVRGDSAAYFCASSPVTGREGEAFFGQGTRLTVV.

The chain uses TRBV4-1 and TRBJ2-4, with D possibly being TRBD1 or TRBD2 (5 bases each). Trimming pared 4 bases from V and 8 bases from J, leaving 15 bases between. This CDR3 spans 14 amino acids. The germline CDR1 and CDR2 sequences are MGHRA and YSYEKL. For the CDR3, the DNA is TGCGCCAGCAGCCTGAGAGGGGCGATGGACATTCAGTACTTC. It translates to CASSLRGAMDIQYF.

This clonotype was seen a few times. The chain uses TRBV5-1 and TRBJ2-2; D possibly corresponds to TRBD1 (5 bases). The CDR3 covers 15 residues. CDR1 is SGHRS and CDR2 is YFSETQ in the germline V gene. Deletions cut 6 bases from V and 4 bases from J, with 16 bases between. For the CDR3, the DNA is TGCGCCAGCAACGAAAGGGGTCCGGGCACCGGGGAGCTGTTTTTT. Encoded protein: CASNERGPGTGELFF. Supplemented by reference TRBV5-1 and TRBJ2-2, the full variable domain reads KAGVTQTPRYLIKTRGQQVTLSCSPISGHRSVSWYQQTPGQGLQFLFEYFSETQRNKGNFPGRFSGRQFSNSRSEMNVSTLELGDSALYLCASNERGPGTGELFFGEGSRLTVL.

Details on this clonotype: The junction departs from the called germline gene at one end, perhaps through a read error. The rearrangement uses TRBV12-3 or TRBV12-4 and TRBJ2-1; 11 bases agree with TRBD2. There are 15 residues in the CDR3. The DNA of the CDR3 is TGTGCCAGCAGTCTAGCGGGAGGAGTCTTTGATGAGCAGTTCTTC. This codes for CASSLAGGVFDEQFF.

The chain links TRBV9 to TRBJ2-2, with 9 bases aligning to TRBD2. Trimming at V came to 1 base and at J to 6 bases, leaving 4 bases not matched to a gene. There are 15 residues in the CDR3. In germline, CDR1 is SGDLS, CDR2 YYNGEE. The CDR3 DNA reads TGTGCCAGCAGCGTAAATAGCGGGAGCCCCGGGGAGCTGTTTTTT. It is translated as CASSVNSGSPGELFF.

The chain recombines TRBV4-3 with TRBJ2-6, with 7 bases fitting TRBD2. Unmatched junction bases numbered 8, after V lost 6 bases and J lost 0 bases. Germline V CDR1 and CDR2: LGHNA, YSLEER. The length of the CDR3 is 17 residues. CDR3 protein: CASRAGLSCSGANVLTF. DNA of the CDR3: TGCGCCAGCAGGGCGGGACTATCCTGCTCTGGGGCCAACGTCCTGACTTTC.

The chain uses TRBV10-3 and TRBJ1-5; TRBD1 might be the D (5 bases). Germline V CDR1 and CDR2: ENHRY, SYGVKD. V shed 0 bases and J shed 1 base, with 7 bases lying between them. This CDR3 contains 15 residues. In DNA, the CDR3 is TGTGCCATCAGTGAGTCCCGGGACAGCAATCAGCCCCAGCATTTT. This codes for CAISESRDSNQPQHF.

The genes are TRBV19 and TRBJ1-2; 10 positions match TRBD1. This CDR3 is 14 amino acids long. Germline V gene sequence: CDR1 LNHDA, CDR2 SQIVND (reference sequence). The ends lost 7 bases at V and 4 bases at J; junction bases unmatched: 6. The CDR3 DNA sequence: TGTGCCAGTACCGGGACAGGGGCCCGCTATGGCTACACCTTC. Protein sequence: CASTGTGARYGYTF.

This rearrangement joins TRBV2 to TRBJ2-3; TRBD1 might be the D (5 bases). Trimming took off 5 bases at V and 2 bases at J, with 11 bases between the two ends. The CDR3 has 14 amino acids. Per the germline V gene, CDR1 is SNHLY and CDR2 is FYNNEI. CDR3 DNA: TGTGCCAGCAGTCTCGACAGAAACACAGATACGCAGTATTTT. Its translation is CASSLDRNTDTQYF.

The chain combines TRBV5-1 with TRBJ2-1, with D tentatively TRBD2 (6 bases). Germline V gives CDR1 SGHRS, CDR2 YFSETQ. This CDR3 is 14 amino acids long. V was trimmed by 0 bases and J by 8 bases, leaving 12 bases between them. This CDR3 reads CASSLGAGVYEQFF. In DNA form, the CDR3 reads TGCGCCAGCAGCTTGGGAGCGGGCGTGTATGAGCAGTTCTTC. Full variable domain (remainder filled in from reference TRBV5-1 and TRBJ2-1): KAGVTQTPRYLIKTRGQQVTLSCSPISGHRSVSWYQQTPGQGLQFLFEYFSETQRNKGNFPGRFSGRQFSNSRSEMNVSTLELGDSALYLCASSLGAGVYEQFFGPGTRLTVL.

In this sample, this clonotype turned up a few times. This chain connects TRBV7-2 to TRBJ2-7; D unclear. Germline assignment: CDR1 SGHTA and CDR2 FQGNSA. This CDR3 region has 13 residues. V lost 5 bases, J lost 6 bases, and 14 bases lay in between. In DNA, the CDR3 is TGTGCCAGCAGCCCCCCTTCGGCCACCGAGCAGTACTTC. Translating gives CASSPPSATEQYF.

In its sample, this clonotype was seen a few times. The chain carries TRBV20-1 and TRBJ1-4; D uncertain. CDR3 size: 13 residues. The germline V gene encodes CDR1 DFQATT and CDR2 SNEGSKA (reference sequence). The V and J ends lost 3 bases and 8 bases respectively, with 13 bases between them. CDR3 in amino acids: CSARSPRQEKLFF. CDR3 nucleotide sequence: TGCAGTGCTAGGAGTCCGCGGCAGGAAAAACTGTTTTTT.

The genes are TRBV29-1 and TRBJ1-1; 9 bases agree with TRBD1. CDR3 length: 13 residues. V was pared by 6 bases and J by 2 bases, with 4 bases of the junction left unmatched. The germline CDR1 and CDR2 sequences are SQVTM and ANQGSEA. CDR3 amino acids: CSVGQGFNTEAFF. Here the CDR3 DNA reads TGCAGCGTGGGACAGGGCTTCAACACTGAAGCTTTCTTT.

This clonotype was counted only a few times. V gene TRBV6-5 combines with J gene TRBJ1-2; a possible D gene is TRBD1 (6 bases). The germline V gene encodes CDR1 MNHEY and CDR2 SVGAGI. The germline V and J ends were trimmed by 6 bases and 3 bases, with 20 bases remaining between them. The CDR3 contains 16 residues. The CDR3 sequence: CASSRGAGGQDYGYTF. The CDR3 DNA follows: TGTGCCAGCAGCCGCGGGGCGGGGGGCCAGGACTATGGCTACACCTTC.

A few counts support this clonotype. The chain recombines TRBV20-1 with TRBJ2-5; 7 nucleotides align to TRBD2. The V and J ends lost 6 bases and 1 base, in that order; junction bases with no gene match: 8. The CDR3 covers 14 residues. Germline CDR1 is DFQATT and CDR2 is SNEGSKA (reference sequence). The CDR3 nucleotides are TGCAGTGCCGCTCGGAGCGGGGTCCAAGAGACCCAGTACTTC. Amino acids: CSAARSGVQETQYF.

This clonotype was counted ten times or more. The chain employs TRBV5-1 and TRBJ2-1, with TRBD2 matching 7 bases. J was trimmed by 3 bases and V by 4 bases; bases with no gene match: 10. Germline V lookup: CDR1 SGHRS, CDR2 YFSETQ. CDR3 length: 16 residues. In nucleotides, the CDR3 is TGCGCCAGCAGCGTACTCTCTAGCGGACTCTACAATGAGCAGTTCTTC. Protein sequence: CASSVLSSGLYNEQFF.

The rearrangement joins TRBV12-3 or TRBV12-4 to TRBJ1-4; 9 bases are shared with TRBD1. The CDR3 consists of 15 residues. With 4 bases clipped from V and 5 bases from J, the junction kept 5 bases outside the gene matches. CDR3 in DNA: TGTGCCAGCAGTTCATCGACAGGGGGAAATGAAAAACTGTTTTTT. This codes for CASSSSTGGNEKLFF.

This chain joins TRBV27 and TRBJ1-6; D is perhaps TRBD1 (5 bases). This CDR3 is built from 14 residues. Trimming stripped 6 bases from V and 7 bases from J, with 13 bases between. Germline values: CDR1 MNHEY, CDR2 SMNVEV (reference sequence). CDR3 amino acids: CASSIRQFNSPLHF. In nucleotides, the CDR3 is TGTGCCAGCAGCATACGACAGTTCAATTCACCCCTCCACTTT.

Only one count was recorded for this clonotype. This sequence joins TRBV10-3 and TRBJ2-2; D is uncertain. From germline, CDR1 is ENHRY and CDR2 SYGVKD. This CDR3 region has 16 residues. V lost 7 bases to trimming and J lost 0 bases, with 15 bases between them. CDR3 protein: CAIKVRTGANTGELFF. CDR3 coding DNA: TGTGCCATCAAGGTCAGGACGGGCGCGAACACCGGGGAGCTGTTTTTT.

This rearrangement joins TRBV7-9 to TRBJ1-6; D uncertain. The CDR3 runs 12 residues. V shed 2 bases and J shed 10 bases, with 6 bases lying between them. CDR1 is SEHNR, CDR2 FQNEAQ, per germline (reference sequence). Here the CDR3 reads CASSLTDSPLHF. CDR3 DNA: TGTGCCAGCAGCTTAACAGACTCACCCCTCCACTTT.

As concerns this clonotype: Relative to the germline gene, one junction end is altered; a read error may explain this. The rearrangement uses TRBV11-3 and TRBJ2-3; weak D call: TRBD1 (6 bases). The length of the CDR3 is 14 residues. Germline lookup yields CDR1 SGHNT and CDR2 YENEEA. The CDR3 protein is CASKPGTPMDMQYF. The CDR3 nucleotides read TGTGCCAGCAAGCCCGGGACACCTATGGATATGCAGTATTTT.

The CDR3 nucleotides read TGTGCCAGCAGTGCGACAGGGCAGTCCTACGAGCAGTACTTC. Translating it yields CASSATGQSYEQYF. This chain joins TRBV2 and TRBJ2-7; the match to TRBD1 covers 7 bases. The CDR3 is made up of 14 amino acids. The V gene's germline CDR1 is SNHLY and CDR2 FYNNEI. V trimming: 4 bases; J trimming: 1 base; junction bases outside the gene matches: 4.